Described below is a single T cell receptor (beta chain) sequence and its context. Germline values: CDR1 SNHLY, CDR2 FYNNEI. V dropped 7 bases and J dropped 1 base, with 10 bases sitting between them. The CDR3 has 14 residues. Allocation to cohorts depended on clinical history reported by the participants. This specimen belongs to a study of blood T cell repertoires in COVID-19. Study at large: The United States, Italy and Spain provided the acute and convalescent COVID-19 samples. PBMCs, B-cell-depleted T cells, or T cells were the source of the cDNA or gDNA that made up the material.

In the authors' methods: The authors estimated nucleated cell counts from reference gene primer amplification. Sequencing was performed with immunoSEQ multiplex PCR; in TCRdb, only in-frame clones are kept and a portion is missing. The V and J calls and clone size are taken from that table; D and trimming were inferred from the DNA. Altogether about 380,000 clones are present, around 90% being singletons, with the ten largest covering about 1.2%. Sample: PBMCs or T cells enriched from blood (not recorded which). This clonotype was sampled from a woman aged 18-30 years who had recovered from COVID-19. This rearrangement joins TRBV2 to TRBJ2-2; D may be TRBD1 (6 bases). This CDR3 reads CASNRVENTGELFF. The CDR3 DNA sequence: TGTGCCAGCAACAGGGTAGAGAACACCGGGGAGCTGTTTTTT.